This note documents a single T cell receptor (beta chain) sequence. Its antigen is unknown. This sample was taken from a study of cytomegalovirus exposure and HLA in healthy donors (dated by TCRdb to about 2017). Some background on the complete study: An earlier analysis of roughly 500 of the donors reported roughly 300 Gb of sequence data and 90 million to 120 million unique TCR beta sequences obtained from roughly 180 million T cells. Typing coverage varied by locus: roughly 620-640 donors for A, B, C, DRB1 and DQB1; under 550 for DQA1; around 610 for DPA1; fewer than 480 for DPB1. Besides the first cohort of around 700 subjects, a separate validation cohort made up of 95 to 150 different subjects was used. Genome-wide SNP genotypes for about 55% of the 666 donors were used in a later genetic analysis, which treated that subset as a discovery cohort. An earlier analysis of several hundred of the donors used high-throughput TCR beta sequencing to judge whether each TCR beta V gene segment behaved as functional or pseudogenic. Among the roughly 400 genotyped donors, around 81% belonged to the genetic ancestry cluster associated with self-reported Caucasian donors. The study combined high-throughput TCR immunosequencing, statistical association of individual TCRs with disease status, and machine learning to predict cytomegalovirus infection status. In a later analysis, previously published TCR beta repertoires from about 670 donors were re-analyzed and high-resolution HLA genotyping was added so that TCR occurrence patterns could be studied. The study profiled the T cell repertoires of hundreds of subjects by immunosequencing and related them to cytomegalovirus serostatus. The aim of the study was to test whether cataloging public T cell receptors could identify signatures of past pathogen exposure. Among 300 to 450 genotyped donors of the cohort, an average of about 240,000 unique TCR beta nucleotide sequences were sequenced per donor, roughly 18% of them non-productive. Several DR-DQ haplotypes were handled as single units for association and clustering because linkage in the cohort was strong. About 320 gigabases of sequencing data and approximately 80 million unique TCR sequences were included in an early release covering about 700 HLA-typed donors. The later analysis used no new phenotypic data to find candidate immune exposures, relying instead on TCR beta sequences and their occurrence across donors. Every repertoire in the discovery cohort had been generated on one and the same sequencing platform. Donor age, sex, ethnicity and CMV serostatus were compiled together with the repertoire data. HLA typing covered class I and class II loci at four-digit resolution. Findings and caveats that apply to the study as a whole: Some IMGT-functional V segments, including TRBV6-2 and TRBV6-3, could not be told apart with the 87-base-pair reads, so those segments were excluded. In vitro tests confirmed that a few of the cytomegalovirus-associated TCR beta chains recognize cytomegalovirus antigens. A total of 150 or so TCR beta chains were listed by the study as associated with cytomegalovirus. Correlated functional status among segregating V segments might be attributable to linkage disequilibrium, but an unknown experimental factor could not be ruled out. When HLA alleles, especially DR and DQ, strongly co-occurred, TCR associations were difficult to assign to individual alleles. The presence/absence analyses assumed that sequencing depth was roughly uniform across donors, and that assumption may not be true. According to the authors, the approach could potentially be generalized to other disease states and immunological phenotypes. A later analysis reported that several top co-occurrence clusters appeared linked to parvovirus B19, influenza, CMV and Epstein-Barr virus. A cluster of highly shared sequence variants was judged likely to represent a technical artifact of the sequencing pipeline. An earlier analysis of around 600 of the donors showed that most TCR beta V segments appeared in productive rearrangements either about 87% or about 30% of the time, which broadly matched IMGT annotations. At a false discovery rate of 0.05, a later analysis linked fewer than 20,000 TCR beta sequences to specific HLA alleles. In a later genetic analysis, fewer N-insertions in productive TCRs were reported among donors in an Asian-associated ancestry cluster than the 666-donor mean. In a later analysis, most CMV-associated TCR beta chains were found to appear HLA-restricted, with HLA associations seemingly driven largely by CMV exposure. The classifier was reported to diagnose cytomegalovirus status with high specificity and sensitivity in both the original and validation cohorts. Most TCR sequences were seen in very few donors, while some public TCRs were found in many individuals. The only immune exposure information available for the cohort was CMV serostatus. A further reported finding was that TCR beta sequences accurately predicted the HLA-A and HLA-B alleles for most subjects in the first cohort. Only TCR beta chains were sequenced in this cohort, and the absence of alpha or paired-chain data limited detectable features. The earlier analysis of 587 of the donors excluded about 16 rarely observed V segments, including chromosome 9 orphons, because counts were too low. An association between a missense DCLRE1C variant and V-gene and J-gene trimming of TCR beta chains was found in a later genetic analysis and replicated in an independent cohort. A later analysis found that HLA-associated TCR beta chains were more clonally expanded and had lower generation probabilities than equally common non-associated chains. A later analysis found that TCR association rates varied across HLA loci, with DRB1 alleles showing the most associated TCRs and HLA-C alleles the fewest. Because HLA typing was unavailable for some donors at each locus, only the typed subset was used in association tests.

In total, 666 healthy bone marrow donors made up the cohort. At the time of sampling, every cohort member was nominally healthy, though immune exposures that went unrecorded were likely present. The donor was CMV seronegative and was included in the group of under 450 seronegative cohort members. A peripheral blood sample was collected from each donor, and TCR beta sequencing was performed on peripheral blood mononuclear cells. The Qiagen DNeasy Blood Extraction Kit was used to extract genomic DNA from the blood cell samples. CDR1 and CDR2 are read off the germline V gene as LGHNA and YSLEER. V and J lose 0 bases and 7 bases, and a span of 10 bases separates them. The CDR3 measures 14 amino acids from cysteine to phenylalanine. Only the CDR3 region is kept as DNA, spanning 42 bases read in frame from base 1. The protocol used for the library was the immunoSEQ multiplex PCR assay. For the multiplex PCR, a mixture combining 60 forward primers for TCR Vbeta segments and 13 reverse primers for TCR Jbeta segments was used. A multiplex PCR assay on genomic DNA amplified the CDR3 region of rearranged TCR beta genes. The amplified TCR beta libraries were sequenced on the Illumina HiSeq System as 87-base-pair reads. On the authors' methods: A later analysis counted about 80 million unique TCR beta chains across the 600 to 850 repertoires, and some 12 million of these chains were shared by at least two donors. A nearest-neighbor algorithm error-corrected the raw reads and collapsed the reads into unique sequences, merging closely related sequences to remove PCR and sequencing errors. V, D and J gene segments were assigned by aligning CDR3 sequences to IMGT reference sequences. For a sequence to be retained, a match of at least six nucleotides was required to both a V gene segment and a J gene segment. A rearrangement counted as productive if the CDR3 had no stop codons and remained in frame with V and J, and every other rearrangement counted as non-productive. Following IMGT convention, CDR3 was defined as the stretch from the second conserved V-encoded cysteine up to the conserved J-encoded phenylalanine. In an earlier analysis of some 550 of the donors, sequences lacking an unambiguous match to a single V gene segment were excluded. In an earlier analysis of about 590 of the donors, a V segment was called functional when productive rearrangements were above 56.7%, and segregating when the standard deviation between donors exceeded 5%. A statistical classification framework was built to diagnose cytomegalovirus status from the catalog of TCR beta chain sequences. A later analysis assigned V and J genes by comparing TCR nucleotide sequences with IMGT/GENE-DB human TR gene sequences. A later analysis assigned CDR3 sequences and most-parsimonious VDJ recombination scenarios with the TCRdist pipeline. In a later analysis, every TCR beta chain was defined by the combination of its CDR3 amino acid sequence and its V-gene family, and reads without a unique V-gene family were dropped. To address suspected cross-contamination and a sequencing artifact, a later analysis removed a few hundred highly shared, low-generation-probability nucleotide sequences. In a later analysis, a clonal expansion index was calculated for each public chain from normalized within-repertoire ranks of inferred template counts. In a later analysis, generation probabilities were computed using a VDJ recombination model fitted to out-of-frame rearrangements, and the results were checked against IGoR. Hypergeometric tests were used in a later analysis to score TCR-TCR, TCR-HLA and TCR-CMV co-occurrence, with a repertoire-size bias correction applied to the TCR pairs. False discovery rates were estimated in a later analysis by permuting HLA or CMV assignments 20 times. In a later analysis, co-occurring TCRs were grouped using DBSCAN, and TCRdist sequence similarity was added for clustering within HLA-allele-positive subsets. Repertoires with fewer than 30,000 or more than 120,000 public chains were left out of co-occurrence clustering, as were five repertoires with anomalous nucleotide sharing. Drawn from immuneACCESS, this table holds only the in-frame rearrangements with V and J called that TCRdb kept. Clones are partly lost; checked studies trace under half to an unresolved V gene and leave the rest unexplained. That table gives V, J and clone size, and the DNA gave D and trimming. This sample's clone table shows more than 100,000 clones. Of the sample, approximately 3.5% is held by the ten largest clones.

Here the chain combines TRBV4-3 and TRBJ2-1, with an unclear D gene assignment. This receptor was obtained from a man aged 40-50 years in good health and CMV-seronegative. The specimen was PBMCs. Read as DNA, the sequence is TGCGCCAGCAGCCAAGATTTTTCTAGAAATGAGCAGTTCTTC. This yields the protein CASSQDFSRNEQFF.